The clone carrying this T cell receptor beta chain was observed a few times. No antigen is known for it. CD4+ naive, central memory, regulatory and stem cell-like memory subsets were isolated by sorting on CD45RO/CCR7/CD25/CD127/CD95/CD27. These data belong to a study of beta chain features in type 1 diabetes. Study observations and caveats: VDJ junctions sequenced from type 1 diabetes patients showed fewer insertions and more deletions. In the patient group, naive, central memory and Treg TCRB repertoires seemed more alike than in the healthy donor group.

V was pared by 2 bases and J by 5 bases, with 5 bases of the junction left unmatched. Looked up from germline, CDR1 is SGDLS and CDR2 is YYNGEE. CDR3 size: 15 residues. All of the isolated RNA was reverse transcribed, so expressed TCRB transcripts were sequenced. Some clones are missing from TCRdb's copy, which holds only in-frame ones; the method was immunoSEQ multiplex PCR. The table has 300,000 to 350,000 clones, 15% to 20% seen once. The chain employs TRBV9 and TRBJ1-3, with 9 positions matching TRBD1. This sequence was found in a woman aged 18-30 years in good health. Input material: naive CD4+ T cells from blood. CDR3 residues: CASSVAGQGRNTIYF. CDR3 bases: TGTGCCAGCAGCGTTGCCGGACAGGGGCGAAACACCATATATTTT. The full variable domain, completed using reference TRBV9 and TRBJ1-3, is DSGVTQTPKHLITATGQRVTLRCSPRSGDLSVYWYQQSLDQGLQFLIQYYNGEERAKGNILERFSAQQFPDLHSELNLSSLELGDSALYFCASSVAGQGRNTIYFGEGSWLTVV.